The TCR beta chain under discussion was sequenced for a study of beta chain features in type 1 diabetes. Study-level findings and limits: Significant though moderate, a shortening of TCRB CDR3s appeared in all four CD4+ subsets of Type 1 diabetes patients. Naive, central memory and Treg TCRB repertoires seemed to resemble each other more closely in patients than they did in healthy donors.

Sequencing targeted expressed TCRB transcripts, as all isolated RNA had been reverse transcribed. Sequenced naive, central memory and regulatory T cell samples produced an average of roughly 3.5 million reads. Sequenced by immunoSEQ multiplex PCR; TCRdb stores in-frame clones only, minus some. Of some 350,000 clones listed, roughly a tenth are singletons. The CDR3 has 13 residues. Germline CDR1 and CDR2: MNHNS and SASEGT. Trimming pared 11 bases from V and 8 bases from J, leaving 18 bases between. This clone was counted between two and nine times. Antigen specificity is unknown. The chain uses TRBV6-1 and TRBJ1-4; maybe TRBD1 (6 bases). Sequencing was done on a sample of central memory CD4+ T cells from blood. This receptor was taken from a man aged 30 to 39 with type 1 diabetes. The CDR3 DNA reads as TGTGCCTCCTCCAGGGGCGTCTGGGAAAAACTGTTTTTT. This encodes CASSRGVWEKLFF.